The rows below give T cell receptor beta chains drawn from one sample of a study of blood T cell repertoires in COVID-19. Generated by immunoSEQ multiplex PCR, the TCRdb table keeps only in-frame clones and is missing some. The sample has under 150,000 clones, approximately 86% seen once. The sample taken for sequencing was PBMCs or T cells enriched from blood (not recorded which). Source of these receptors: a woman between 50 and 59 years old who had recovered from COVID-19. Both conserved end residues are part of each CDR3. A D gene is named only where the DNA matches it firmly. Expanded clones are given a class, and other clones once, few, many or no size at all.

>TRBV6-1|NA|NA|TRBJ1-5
TGTGCCAGCAGTGAACGGGGGGGCTCTCAGCCCCAGCATTTT
CASSERGGSQPQHF
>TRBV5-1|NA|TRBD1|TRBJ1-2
TGCGCCAGCAGCTTCGGACAGGGTGCTAACTATGGCTACACCTTC
CASSFGQGANYGYTF
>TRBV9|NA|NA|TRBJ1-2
TGTGCCAGCAGCCTAGTAGCGGAGGGGACCTATGGCTACACCTTC
CASSLVAEGTYGYTF
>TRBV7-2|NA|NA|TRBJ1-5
TGTGCCAGCAGCCGGGGGGGTGGACAGCCCCAGCATTTT
CASSRGGGQPQHF
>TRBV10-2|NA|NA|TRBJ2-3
TGCGCCAGCAGTGTGGGAGCTCCTAGCGCAGATACGCAGTATTTT
CASSVGAPSADTQYF
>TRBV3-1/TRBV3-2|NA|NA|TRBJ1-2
TGTGCCAGCAGCCATACCAGGGCTAATCTAGGGTATGGCTACACCTTC
CASSHTRANLGYGYTF
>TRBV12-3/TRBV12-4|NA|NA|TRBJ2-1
TGTGCCAGCACGCAGGGCAATGAGCAGTTCTTC
CASTQGNEQFF
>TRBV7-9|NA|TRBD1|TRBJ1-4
TGTGCCAGCAGCTCCTATGGACAGGGTGGCGAAAAACTGTTTTTT
CASSSYGQGGEKLFF
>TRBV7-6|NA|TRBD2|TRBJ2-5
TGTGCCAGCAGTTCCATTAGCGGGGGGGTACGAGAGACCCAGTACTTC
CASSSISGGVRETQYF
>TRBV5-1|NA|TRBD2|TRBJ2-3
TGCGCCAGCAGCTTGGCCCCGAAGGCGGGGGGCCCTAACACAGATACGCAGTATTTT
CASSLAPKAGGPNTDTQYF
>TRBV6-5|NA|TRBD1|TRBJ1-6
TGTGCCAGCAGTTACTCACGGGACAGCACTAATTCACCCCTCCACTTT
CASSYSRDSTNSPLHF
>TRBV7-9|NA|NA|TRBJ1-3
TGTGCCAGCAGCTCACACCTCATCTCCTCTGGAAACACCATATATTTT
CASSSHLISSGNTIYF
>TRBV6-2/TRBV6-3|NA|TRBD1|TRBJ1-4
TGTGCCAGCAGTCATGCGGGACAGGATGGATTTTTT
CASSHAGQDGFF
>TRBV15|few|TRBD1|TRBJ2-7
TGTGCCACCAGCAGAGATCTGGGACAGGAGTACTTC
CATSRDLGQEYF
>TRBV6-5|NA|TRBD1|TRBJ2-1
TGTGCCAGCAGTTATCAGGGGGCGAGGGAGCAGTTCTTC
CASSYQGAREQFF
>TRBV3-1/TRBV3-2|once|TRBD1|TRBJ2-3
TGTGCCAGCAGCCGACAGGGGGAAACAGATACGCAGTATTTT
CASSRQGETDTQYF
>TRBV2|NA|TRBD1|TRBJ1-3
TGTGCCAGCAGTGTTCGACAGGGGGCCTCTGGAAACACCATATATTTT
CASSVRQGASGNTIYF
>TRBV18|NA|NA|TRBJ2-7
TGTGCCAGCTCACCAGCCCTATCCTACGAGCAGTACTTC
CASSPALSYEQYF
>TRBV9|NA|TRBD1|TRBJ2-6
TGTGCCAGCAGCCCCCGACAGGGAATAGCTGGGGCCAACGTCCTGACTTTC
CASSPRQGIAGANVLTF
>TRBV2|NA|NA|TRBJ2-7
TGTGCCAGCAGGGGGCCCCCTTTCGAGCAGTACTTC
CASRGPPFEQYF
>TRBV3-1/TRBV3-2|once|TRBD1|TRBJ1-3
TGTGCCAGCAGCCAAGATCGGCCAGGGGGCATTAGGTCTGGAAACACCATATATTTT
CASSQDRPGGIRSGNTIYF
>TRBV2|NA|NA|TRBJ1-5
TGTGCCAGCAGCGAGACGGGTTTTGGGCAGCCCCAGCATTTT
CASSETGFGQPQHF
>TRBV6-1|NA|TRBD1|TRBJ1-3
TGTGCCAGCAGTGACCTAAGACCGGGACAGGGGGTTGGTGGAAACACCATATATTTT
CASSDLRPGQGVGGNTIYF
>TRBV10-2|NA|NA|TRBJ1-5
TGCGCCAGCAGGGGCGGGACGGTACATCAGCCCCAGCATTTT
CASRGGTVHQPQHF
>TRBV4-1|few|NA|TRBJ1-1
TGCGCCAGCAGCCAAGGGGCAGGGTTGGACACTGAAGCTTTCTTT
CASSQGAGLDTEAFF
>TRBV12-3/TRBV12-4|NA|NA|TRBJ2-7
TGTGCCAGCAGTCTCAACAGATACGAGCAGTACTTC
CASSLNRYEQYF
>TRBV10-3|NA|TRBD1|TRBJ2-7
TGTGCCATCAGTGGGACAGGGGTGGGGTCCTACGAGCAGTACTTC
CAISGTGVGSYEQYF
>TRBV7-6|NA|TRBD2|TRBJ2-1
TGTGCCAGCAGCTTAGGTTCACGGACTAGCGGGGGTAATGAGCAGTTCTTC
CASSLGSRTSGGNEQFF
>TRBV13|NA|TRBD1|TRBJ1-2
TGTGCCAGCAGCACCGGGACAGGGCCTAACTATGGCTACACCTTC
CASSTGTGPNYGYTF
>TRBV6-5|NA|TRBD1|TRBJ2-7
TGTGCCAGCAGTTACGCGGGACAGGACACCTACGAGCAGTACTTC
CASSYAGQDTYEQYF
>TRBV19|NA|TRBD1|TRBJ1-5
TGTGCCAGTAGTACCGACGACAGGGCCTTCAATCAGCCCCAGCATTTT
CASSTDDRAFNQPQHF
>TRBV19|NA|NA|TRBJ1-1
TGTGCCAGTAGCCTTGGAGGGGCAAGGACTGAAGCTTTCTTT
CASSLGGARTEAFF
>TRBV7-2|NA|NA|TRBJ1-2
TGTGCCAGCACCCCTTATAACTATGGCTACACCTTC
CASTPYNYGYTF
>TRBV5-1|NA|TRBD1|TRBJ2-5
TGCGCCAGCAGCAGGTCCTCGACAGGGGAGGAGACCCAGTACTTC
CASSRSSTGEETQYF
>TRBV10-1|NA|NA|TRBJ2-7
TGCGCCAGCAGTGGGTCGGAACAGTATCGGGGAATGGACGAGCAGTACTTC
CASSGSEQYRGMDEQYF
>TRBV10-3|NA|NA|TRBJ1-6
TGTGCCATCAGTGAGAGGGGGAGCTCCTATAATTCACCCCTCCACTTT
CAISERGSSYNSPLHF
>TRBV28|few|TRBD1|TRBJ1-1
TGTGCCAGCAGTCCCGGACCCGGGACAGATGAGCGGAACACTGAAGCTTTCTTT
CASSPGPGTDERNTEAFF
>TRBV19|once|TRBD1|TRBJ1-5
TGTGCCAGTAGTATGGGACAGGGGTTTCAGCCCCAGCATTTT
CASSMGQGFQPQHF
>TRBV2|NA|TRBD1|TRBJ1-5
TGTGCCAGCGGGACAGGGGTATATCAGCCCCAGCATTTT
CASGTGVYQPQHF
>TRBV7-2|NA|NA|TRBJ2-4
TGTGCCAGCACCACCTATGCCAAAAACATTCAGTACTTC
CASTTYAKNIQYF
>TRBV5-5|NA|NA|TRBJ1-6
TGTGCCAGCAGCCGAACGGTTAGCTCCTATAATTCACCCCTCCACTTT
CASSRTVSSYNSPLHF
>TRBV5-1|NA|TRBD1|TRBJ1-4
TGCGCCAGCAGCAACACAGGGGGCGCGGAGAAACTGTTTTTT
CASSNTGGAEKLFF
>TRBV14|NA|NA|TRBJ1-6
TGTGCCAGCAGCCAAGGGCTGTCGACTTTCCCCCTCCACTTT
CASSQGLSTFPLHF
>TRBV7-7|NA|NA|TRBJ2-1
TGTGCTAGCAGCTGGGGGGTTTTCAATGAGCAGTTCTTC
CASSWGVFNEQFF
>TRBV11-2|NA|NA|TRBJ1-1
TGTGCCAGCAGCTTAGATTCCAGGGGGAACACTGAAGCTTTCTTT
CASSLDSRGNTEAFF